A selection of T cell receptor beta chains follows, all from one sample in a study of human T cells and chemical hapten exposure. TCRdb re-called the RACE reads with MiXCR, one entry per CDR3 protein. Of around 56,000 distinct CDR3 sequences in the sample, over 9% were seen once. The specimen comprised whole blood, sampled in connection with sensitization to the hapten diphenylcyclopropenone (DPC). These receptors all stem from a man aged 40-50 years with alopecia areata. Some clones in this sample may be carry-over from other donors' samples. Both conserved end residues are part of each CDR3. Not every row has a clone size; where given, it reads once, few, many or a size class.

size	V	CDR3
.	TRBV7-2	CASSSQRALQETQYF
many	TRBV19	CASSPRVINEQFF
few	TRBV7-2	CASSLGPSIADTQYF
.	TRBV12-3/TRBV12-4	CASSLSWTGYEQYF
.	TRBV5-1	CASSLVVVGAVSSGANVLTF
many	TRBV21-1	CASSKERTGARTPGSCFF
few	TRBV6-2/TRBV6-3	CASSDPSPGTSGSREQFF
.	TRBV6-6	CASRPPSGRTKQGKGNEQFF
.	TRBV20-1	CSARTGTGGTGELFF
many	TRBV7-3	CASSLNTGGQETQYF
.	TRBV7-2	CASTEGRSSYEQYF
many	TRBV27	CASSLTGAYEQYF
few	TRBV15	CATSGGTHIGTDTQYF
.	TRBV6-2/TRBV6-3	CASSRRTSGTSYNEQFF
few	TRBV12-3/TRBV12-4	CASSSGTTPPYEQYF
many	TRBV6-6	CASTSGVLGSNQPQHF
.	TRBV11-2	CASSWTGEANEQFF
.	TRBV9	CASSVMPGTEYTGELFF
.	TRBV6-2/TRBV6-3	CASSFGRGTQYF
.	TRBV28	CASSLSQKLYGYTF
.	TRBV20-1	CSADTAGTGKNIQYF
many	TRBV20-1	CSAREQTGNQPQHF
.	TRBV10-2	CASSESTGPNSPLHF
few	TRBV15	CATSRGTGTANTGELFF
few	TRBV6-1	CASSEALGGTDTQYF
many	TRBV19	CASSIGSGSSFETQYF
.	TRBV7-2	CASSSGTGGTDTQYF
many	TRBV7-8	CASSLLPHRASMNTEAFF
few	TRBV11-2	CASSLGRVDQSF
many	TRBV27	CASSLRMQTREEAFF
few	TRBV27	CASSSQRETQYF
many	TRBV7-9	CASSLQGQGVNTGELFF
many	TRBV12-3/TRBV12-4	CASSTGGDYNEQFF
many	TRBV7-2	CASSLANSGTSPLHF
few	TRBV6-2/TRBV6-3	CASNDWRDRGLDEQFF
.	TRBV7-2	CAGSYVWQAEAFF
few	TRBV7-2	CASSQTRLAGDEQYF
.	TRBV7-2	CASSLVTSGSYEQYF
many	TRBV7-9	CASSLQGNTGELFF
many	TRBV5-1	CASSLTGNTGELFF
few	TRBV2	CASSERAVASGNTIYF
.	TRBV20-1	CSAHPGQGLMNTEAFF
many	TRBV28	CASSLLFKLAGVGYEQYF
many	TRBV20-1	CSAKPGQYRGYEQYF
many	TRBV12-3/TRBV12-4	CASSLVGSQQYF
.	TRBV6-4	CASREGREKLFF
.	TRBV7-9	CASSLDRTSGRARDTQYF
many	TRBV11-2	CASSFTSWTGELFF
.	TRBV11-2	CASSLAGRVDDEQFF
few	TRBV3-1	CASSQLTGELFF
many	TRBV15	CATSDTSYNEQFF
.	TRBV20-1	CSARSSGRAADTQYF
.	TRBV29-1	CSAHVVGAEAFF
few	TRBV5-1	CASSLAMRGPGVAGTDTQYF
.	TRBV28	CASKASGGKETQYF
many	TRBV27	CASSLWSSGDTQYF
.	TRBV29-1	CSVRREGAKNIQYF
.	TRBV9	CASSASYSGNTIYF
many	TRBV28	CASRLLRQGTWGYTF